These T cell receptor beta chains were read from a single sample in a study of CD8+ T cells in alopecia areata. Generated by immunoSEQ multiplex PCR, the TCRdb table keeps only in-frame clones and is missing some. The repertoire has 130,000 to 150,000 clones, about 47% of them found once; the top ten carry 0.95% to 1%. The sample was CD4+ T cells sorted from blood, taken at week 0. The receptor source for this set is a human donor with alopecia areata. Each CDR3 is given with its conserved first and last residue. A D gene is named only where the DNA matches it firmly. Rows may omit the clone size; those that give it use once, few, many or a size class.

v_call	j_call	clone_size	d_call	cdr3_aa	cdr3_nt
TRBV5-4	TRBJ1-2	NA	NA	CASSLEQVPYGYTF	TGTGCCAGCAGCTTGGAACAGGTTCCCTATGGCTACACCTTC
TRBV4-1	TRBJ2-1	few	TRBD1	CASSQDDRVAYNEQFF	TGCGCCAGCAGCCAAGATGACAGGGTAGCGTACAATGAGCAGTTCTTC
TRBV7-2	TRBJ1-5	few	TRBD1	CASSLGTGGRSNQPQHF	TGTGCCAGCAGCTTAGGGACAGGAGGGAGGAGCAATCAGCCCCAGCATTTT
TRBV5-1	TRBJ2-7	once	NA	CASSLEHLYEQYF	TGCGCCAGCAGCTTGGAACATCTATACGAGCAGTACTTC
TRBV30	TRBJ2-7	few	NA	CAWSEQGYEQYF	TGTGCCTGGAGTGAACAGGGCTACGAGCAGTACTTC
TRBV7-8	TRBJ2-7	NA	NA	CASSHLSARYEQYF	TGTGCCAGCAGCCATCTTAGCGCCCGCTACGAGCAGTACTTC
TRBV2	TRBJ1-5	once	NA	CASSDGGSSNQPQHF	TGTGCCAGCAGTGATGGCGGATCTAGCAATCAGCCCCAGCATTTT
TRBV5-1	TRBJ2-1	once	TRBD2	CASSLGLAGGTYNEQFF	TGCGCCAGCAGCCTGGGACTAGCGGGAGGGACATACAATGAGCAGTTCTTC
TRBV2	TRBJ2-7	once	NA	CASTAGSYEQYF	TGTGCCAGCACCGCGGGCTCCTACGAGCAGTACTTC
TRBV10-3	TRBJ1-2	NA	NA	CAISGPDQTGGSNYGYTF	TGTGCCATCAGTGGCCCCGATCAGACCGGCGGGTCTAACTATGGCTACACCTTC
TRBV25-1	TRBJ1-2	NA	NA	CASSESGVRGYTF	TGTGCCAGCAGTGAATCCGGGGTTAGAGGCTACACCTTC
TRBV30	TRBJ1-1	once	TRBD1	CAWSSLGTAKGTEAFF	TGTGCCTGGAGCAGCCTCGGGACAGCTAAGGGAACTGAAGCTTTCTTT
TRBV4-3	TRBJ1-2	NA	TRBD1	CASSQDYGAGGYGYTF	TGCGCCAGCAGCCAAGATTATGGGGCAGGGGGCTATGGCTACACCTTC
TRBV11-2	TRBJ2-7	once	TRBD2	CASSSGGLYEQYF	TGTGCCAGCAGCTCGGGGGGACTCTACGAGCAGTACTTC
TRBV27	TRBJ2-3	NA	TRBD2	CASSRPASGSTDTQYF	TGTGCCAGCAGTCGGCCAGCTAGCGGCAGCACAGATACGCAGTATTTT
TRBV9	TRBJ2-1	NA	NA	CASSPHATGSSYNEQFF	TGTGCCAGCAGCCCTCACGCAACAGGGAGCTCCTACAATGAGCAGTTCTTC
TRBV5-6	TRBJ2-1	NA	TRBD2	CATWGLAGSNEQFF	TGTGCCACCTGGGGGCTAGCGGGATCAAATGAGCAGTTCTTC
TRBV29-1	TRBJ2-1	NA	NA	CSVAWAAYNEQFF	TGCAGCGTTGCCTGGGCCGCCTACAATGAGCAGTTCTTC
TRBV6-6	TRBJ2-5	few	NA	CASSHPPLGQETQYF	TGTGCCAGCAGTCATCCCCCCTTGGGCCAAGAGACCCAGTACTTC
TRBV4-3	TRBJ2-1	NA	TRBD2	CASSPRTSGPYNEQFF	TGCGCCAGCAGCCCCCGGACTAGCGGGCCGTACAATGAGCAGTTCTTC
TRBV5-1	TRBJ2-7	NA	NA	CASSLVAGAYEQYF	TGCGCCAGCAGCTTGGTTGCGGGTGCTTACGAGCAGTACTTC
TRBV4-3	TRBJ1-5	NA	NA	CASSQSRNQPQHF	TGCGCCAGCAGCCAATCACGGAATCAGCCCCAGCATTTT
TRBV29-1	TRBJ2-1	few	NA	CSVEMRVSYNEQFF	TGCAGCGTTGAGATGCGGGTATCGTACAATGAGCAGTTCTTC
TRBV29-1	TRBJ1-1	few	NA	CSGAGRANTEAFF	TGCAGCGGGGCAGGGAGGGCAAACACTGAAGCTTTCTTT
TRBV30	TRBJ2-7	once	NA	CAWSVPVSSYEQYF	TGTGCCTGGAGTGTCCCGGTGAGCTCCTACGAGCAGTACTTC
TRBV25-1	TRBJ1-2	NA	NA	CASSESAGVGYTF	TGTGCCAGCAGTGAGTCGGCAGGGGTTGGCTACACCTTC
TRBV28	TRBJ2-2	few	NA	CASSSHEVGTGELFF	TGTGCCAGCAGCTCCCACGAAGTCGGCACCGGGGAGCTGTTTTTT
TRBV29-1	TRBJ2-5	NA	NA	CSLGTSGETQYF	TGCAGCCTGGGTACGAGTGGAGAGACCCAGTACTTC
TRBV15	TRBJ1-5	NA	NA	CATSRDRSGGQPQHF	TGTGCCACCAGCAGAGATCGGTCCGGGGGTCAGCCCCAGCATTTT
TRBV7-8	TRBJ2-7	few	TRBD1	CASSLEGQGFHEQYF	TGTGCCAGCAGCTTAGAGGGACAGGGTTTCCACGAGCAGTACTTC
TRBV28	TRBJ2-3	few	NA	CASGIEYPVADTQYF	TGTGCCAGCGGAATAGAATATCCCGTTGCAGATACGCAGTATTTT
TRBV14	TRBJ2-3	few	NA	CASSQVGGRITDTQYF	TGTGCCAGCAGCCAAGTTGGTGGAAGGATCACAGATACGCAGTATTTT
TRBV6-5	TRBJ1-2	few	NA	CASKGDYGYTF	TGTGCCAGTAAAGGGGACTATGGCTACACCTTC
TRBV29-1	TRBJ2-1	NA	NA	CSVGVGNEQFF	TGCAGCGTTGGGGTTGGAAATGAGCAGTTCTTC
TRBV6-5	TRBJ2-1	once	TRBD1	CASSYDDRVRDEQFF	TGTGCCAGCAGTTACGACGACAGGGTGCGGGATGAGCAGTTCTTC
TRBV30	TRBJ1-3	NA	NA	CAWSLTATSGNTIYF	TGTGCCTGGAGCTTGACGGCCACCTCTGGAAACACCATATATTTT
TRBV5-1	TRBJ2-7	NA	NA	CASSRTGDSYEQYF	TGCGCCAGCAGCAGAACAGGAGACTCCTACGAGCAGTACTTC
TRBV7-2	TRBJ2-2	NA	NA	CASSLAGDTGELFF	TGTGCCAGCAGCTTAGCGGGGGACACCGGGGAGCTGTTTTTT
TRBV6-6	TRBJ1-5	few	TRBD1	CASSPQGAQGQPQHF	TGTGCCAGCAGTCCACAGGGGGCCCAAGGCCAGCCCCAGCATTTT
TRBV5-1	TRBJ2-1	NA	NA	CASSLDRQQFF	TGCGCCAGCAGCCTCGATAGGCAGCAGTTCTTC
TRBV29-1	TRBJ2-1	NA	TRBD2	CSVERGLAGDGEQFF	TGCAGCGTTGAGAGGGGACTAGCGGGAGACGGTGAGCAGTTCTTC
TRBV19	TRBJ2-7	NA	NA	CASGTPWEQYF	TGTGCCAGTGGGACACCGTGGGAGCAGTACTTC